The text below deals with one T cell receptor beta chain. Its antigen is still unknown. These data are taken from a study of PD-L1 blockade in urothelial cancer. At the level of the study: Male sex and bladder-origin urothelial cancer were recorded for about 90% of the roughly 30 patients. Prior chemotherapy ranged from 0 to 3 regimens per patient. Study observations and caveats: Durable benefit was linked to greater 3-week expansion of tumor-associated blood clones.

Method: immunoSEQ multiplex PCR; TCRdb's copy keeps in-frame clones and lacks some. The sample lists approximately 39,000 clones; around 89% were seen once. V was pared by 0 bases and J by 5 bases, with 10 bases between. The CDR3 extends over 14 amino acids. Germline CDR1 is SGHRS and CDR2 is YFSETQ. The receptor comes from a man in his sixties with urothelial cancer. This chain links TRBV5-1 with TRBJ2-3, with D possibly being TRBD2 (5 bases). The sample was PBMCs, taken around atezolizumab (anti-PD-L1) treatment. CDR3: CASSLGREGDTQYF. CDR3 coding DNA: TGCGCCAGCAGCTTGGGCCGGGAAGGAGATACGCAGTATTTT. Supplemented by reference TRBV5-1 and TRBJ2-3, the full variable domain reads KAGVTQTPRYLIKTRGQQVTLSCSPISGHRSVSWYQQTPGQGLQFLFEYFSETQRNKGNFPGRFSGRQFSNSRSEMNVSTLELGDSALYLCASSLGREGDTQYFGPGTRLTVL.